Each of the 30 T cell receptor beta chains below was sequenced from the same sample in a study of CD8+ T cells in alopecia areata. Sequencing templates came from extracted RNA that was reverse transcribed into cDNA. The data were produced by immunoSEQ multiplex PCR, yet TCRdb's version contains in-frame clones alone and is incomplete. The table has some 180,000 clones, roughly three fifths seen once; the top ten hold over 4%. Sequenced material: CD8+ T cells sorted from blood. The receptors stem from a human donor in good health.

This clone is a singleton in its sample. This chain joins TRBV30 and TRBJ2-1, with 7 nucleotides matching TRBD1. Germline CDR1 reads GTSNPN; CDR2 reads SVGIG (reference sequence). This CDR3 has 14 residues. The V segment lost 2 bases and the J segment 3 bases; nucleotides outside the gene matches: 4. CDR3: CAWSPGQVYNEQFF. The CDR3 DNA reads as TGTGCCTGGAGTCCCGGACAGGTCTACAATGAGCAGTTCTTC. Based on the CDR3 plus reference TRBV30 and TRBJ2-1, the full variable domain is SQTIHQWPATLVQPVGSPLSLECTVEGTSNPNLYWYRQAAGRGLQLLFYSVGIGQISSEVPQNLSASRPQDRQFILSSKKLLLSDSGFYLCAWSPGQVYNEQFFGPGTRLTVL.

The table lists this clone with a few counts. CDR3 DNA sequence: TGTGCCATCAGGAACCAGACCTCTCTCTCCTACGAGCAGTACTTC. Its translation is CAIRNQTSLSYEQYF. The chain joins TRBV10-3 to TRBJ2-7; D unclear. Trimming took 6 bases from V and 0 from J, leaving 15 bases between them. Looked up from germline, CDR1 is ENHRY and CDR2 is SYGVKD. The CDR3 length is 15 residues.

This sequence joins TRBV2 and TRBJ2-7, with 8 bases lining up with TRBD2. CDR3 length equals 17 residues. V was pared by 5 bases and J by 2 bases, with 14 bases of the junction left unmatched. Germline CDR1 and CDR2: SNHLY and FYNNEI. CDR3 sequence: CASSPIQPGLATYEQYF. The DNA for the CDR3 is TGTGCCAGCAGTCCTATACAACCCGGACTAGCTACCTACGAGCAGTACTTC.

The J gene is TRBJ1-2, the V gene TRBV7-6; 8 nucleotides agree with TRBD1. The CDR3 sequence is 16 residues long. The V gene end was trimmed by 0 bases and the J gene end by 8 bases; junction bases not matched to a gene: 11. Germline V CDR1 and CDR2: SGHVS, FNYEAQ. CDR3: CASSLATGQGSGGYTF. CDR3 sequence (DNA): TGTGCCAGCAGCTTAGCCACAGGACAGGGATCGGGCGGCTACACCTTC.

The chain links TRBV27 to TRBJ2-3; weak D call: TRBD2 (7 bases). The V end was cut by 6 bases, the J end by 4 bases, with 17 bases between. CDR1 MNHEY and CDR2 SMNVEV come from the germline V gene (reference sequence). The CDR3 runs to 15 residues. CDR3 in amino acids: CASSLAGGAADTQYF. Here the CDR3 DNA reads TGTGCCAGCAGCTTGGCTGGGGGGGCCGCAGATACGCAGTATTTT.

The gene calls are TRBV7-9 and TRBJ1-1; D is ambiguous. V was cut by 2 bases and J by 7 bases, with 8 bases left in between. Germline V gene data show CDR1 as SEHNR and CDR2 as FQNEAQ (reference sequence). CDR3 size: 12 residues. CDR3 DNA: TGTGCCAGCAGCTTATCGATTGGTGAAGCTTTCTTT. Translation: CASSLSIGEAFF.

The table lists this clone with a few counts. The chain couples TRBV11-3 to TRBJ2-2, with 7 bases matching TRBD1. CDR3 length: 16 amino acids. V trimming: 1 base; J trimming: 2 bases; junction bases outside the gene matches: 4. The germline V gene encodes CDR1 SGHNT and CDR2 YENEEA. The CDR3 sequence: CASSLGDRVNTGELFF. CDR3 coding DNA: TGTGCCAGCAGCTTAGGCGACAGGGTAAACACCGGGGAGCTGTTTTTT.

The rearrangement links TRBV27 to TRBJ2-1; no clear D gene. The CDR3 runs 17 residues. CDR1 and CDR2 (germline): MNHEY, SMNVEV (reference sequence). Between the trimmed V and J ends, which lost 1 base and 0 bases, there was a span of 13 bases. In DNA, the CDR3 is TGTGCCAGCAGTTTATTTCCCCCAAAGAGCTCCTACAATGAGCAGTTCTTC. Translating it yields CASSLFPPKSSYNEQFF.

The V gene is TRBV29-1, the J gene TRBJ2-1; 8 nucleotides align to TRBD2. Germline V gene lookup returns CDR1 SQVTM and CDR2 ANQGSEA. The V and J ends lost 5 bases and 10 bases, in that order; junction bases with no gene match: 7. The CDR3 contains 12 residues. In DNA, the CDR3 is TGCAGCGTTTTCCGGGGGGGCCAGGAGCAGTTCTTC. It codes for CSVFRGGQEQFF.

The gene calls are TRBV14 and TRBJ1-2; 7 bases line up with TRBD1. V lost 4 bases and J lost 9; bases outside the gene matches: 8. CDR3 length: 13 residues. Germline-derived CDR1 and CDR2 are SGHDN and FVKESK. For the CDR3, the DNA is TGTGCCAGCAGCCCCGTGTACAGGGGTAGCTACACCTTC. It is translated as CASSPVYRGSYTF.

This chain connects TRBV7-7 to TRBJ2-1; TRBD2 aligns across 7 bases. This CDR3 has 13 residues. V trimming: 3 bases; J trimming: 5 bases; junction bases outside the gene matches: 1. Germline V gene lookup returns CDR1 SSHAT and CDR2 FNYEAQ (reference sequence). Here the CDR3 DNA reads TGTGCCAGCAGCTTCGCGGGGGACAATGAGCAGTTCTTC. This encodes CASSFAGDNEQFF.

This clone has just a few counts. The CDR3 loop reads CATSRGRDRDQPQHF. In DNA form, the CDR3 reads TGTGCCACCAGCAGAGGCCGGGACAGGGACCAGCCCCAGCATTTT. The chain couples TRBV15 to TRBJ1-5, with TRBD1 matching over 9 bases. Losses at the gene ends were 1 base for V and 7 bases for J; bases not matched to a gene: 5. The CDR3 is 15 residues long. Germline CDR1 is LNHNV and CDR2 is YYDKDF (reference sequence).

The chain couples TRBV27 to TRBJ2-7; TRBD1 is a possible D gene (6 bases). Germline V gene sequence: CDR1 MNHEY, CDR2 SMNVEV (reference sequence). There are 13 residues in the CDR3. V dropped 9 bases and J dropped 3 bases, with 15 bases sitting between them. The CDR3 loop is CASGGSLSYEQYF. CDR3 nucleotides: TGTGCCAGTGGGGGCTCCTTAAGCTACGAGCAGTACTTC.

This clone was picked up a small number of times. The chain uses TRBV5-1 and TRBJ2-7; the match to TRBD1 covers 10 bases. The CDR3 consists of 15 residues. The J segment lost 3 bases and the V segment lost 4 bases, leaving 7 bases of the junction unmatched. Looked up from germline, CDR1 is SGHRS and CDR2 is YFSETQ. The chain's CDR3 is CASSPAGTGDYEQYF. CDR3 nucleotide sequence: TGCGCCAGCAGCCCTGCGGGGACAGGGGACTACGAGCAGTACTTC.

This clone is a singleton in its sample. The DNA for the CDR3 is TGTGCCAGCACCGGAGGGTTGGGGACTACCTACGAGCAGTACTTC. It codes for CASTGGLGTTYEQYF. The chain carries TRBV9 and TRBJ2-7; 7 nucleotides match TRBD2. J was trimmed by 2 bases and V by 6 bases; bases with no gene match: 11. CDR1 is SGDLS and CDR2 is YYNGEE in the germline V gene. This CDR3 is built from 15 residues.

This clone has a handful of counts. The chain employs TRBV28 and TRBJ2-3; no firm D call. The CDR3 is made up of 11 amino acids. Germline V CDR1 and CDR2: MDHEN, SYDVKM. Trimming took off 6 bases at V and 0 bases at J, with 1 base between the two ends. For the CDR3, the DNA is TGTGCCAGCAGGAGCACAGATACGCAGTATTTT. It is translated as CASRSTDTQYF.

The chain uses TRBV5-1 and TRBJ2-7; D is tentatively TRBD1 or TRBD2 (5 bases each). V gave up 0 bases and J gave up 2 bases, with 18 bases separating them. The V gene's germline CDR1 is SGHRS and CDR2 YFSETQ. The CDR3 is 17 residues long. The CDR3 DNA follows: TGCGCCAGCAGCTTGGATGCTAGCAGGGAGTACCCCTACGAGCAGTACTTC. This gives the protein CASSLDASREYPYEQYF. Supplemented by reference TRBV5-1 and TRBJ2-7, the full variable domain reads KAGVTQTPRYLIKTRGQQVTLSCSPISGHRSVSWYQQTPGQGLQFLFEYFSETQRNKGNFPGRFSGRQFSNSRSEMNVSTLELGDSALYLCASSLDASREYPYEQYFGPGTRLTVT.

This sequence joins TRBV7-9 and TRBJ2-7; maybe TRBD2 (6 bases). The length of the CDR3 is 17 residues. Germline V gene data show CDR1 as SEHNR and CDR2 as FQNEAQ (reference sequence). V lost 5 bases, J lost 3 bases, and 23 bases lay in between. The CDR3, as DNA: TGTGCCAGCAGCCGGCCCGAGGTGAAGGGAGGTCTCTACGAGCAGTACTTC. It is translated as CASSRPEVKGGLYEQYF.

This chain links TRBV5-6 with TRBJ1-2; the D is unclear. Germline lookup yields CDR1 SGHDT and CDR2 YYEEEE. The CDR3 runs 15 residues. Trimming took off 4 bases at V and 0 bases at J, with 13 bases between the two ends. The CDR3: CASSGIHGANYGYTF. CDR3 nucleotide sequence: TGTGCCAGCAGCGGGATTCACGGAGCTAACTATGGCTACACCTTC.

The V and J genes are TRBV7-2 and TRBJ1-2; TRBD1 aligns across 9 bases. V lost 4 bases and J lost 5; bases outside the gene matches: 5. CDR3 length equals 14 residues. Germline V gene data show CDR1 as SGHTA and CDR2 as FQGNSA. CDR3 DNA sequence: TGTGCCAGCAGCTCGAGACAGGGGGGGTATGGCTACACCTTC. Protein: CASSSRQGGYGYTF.

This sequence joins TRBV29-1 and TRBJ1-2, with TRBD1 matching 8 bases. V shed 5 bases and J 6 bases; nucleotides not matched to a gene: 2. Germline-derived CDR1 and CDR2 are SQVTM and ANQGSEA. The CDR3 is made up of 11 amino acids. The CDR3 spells CSVLQGDGYTF. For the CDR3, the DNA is TGCAGCGTTCTACAGGGGGATGGCTACACCTTC. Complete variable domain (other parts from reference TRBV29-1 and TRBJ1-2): SAVISQKPSRDICQRGTSLTIQCQVDSQVTMMFWYRQQPGQSLTLIATANQGSEATYESGFVIDKFPISRPNLTFSTLTVSNMSPEDSSIYLCSVLQGDGYTFGSGTRLTVV.

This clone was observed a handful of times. CDR3 coding DNA: TGTGCCAGCAGCTACAGGGTGGGCCAAGAGACCCAGTACTTC. Protein: CASSYRVGQETQYF. The chain couples TRBV13 to TRBJ2-5; D possibly corresponds to TRBD1 (6 bases). The CDR3 runs to 14 residues. V was cut by 4 bases and J by 1 base, with 10 bases left in between. Looked up from germline, CDR1 is PRHDT and CDR2 is FYEKMQ (reference sequence).

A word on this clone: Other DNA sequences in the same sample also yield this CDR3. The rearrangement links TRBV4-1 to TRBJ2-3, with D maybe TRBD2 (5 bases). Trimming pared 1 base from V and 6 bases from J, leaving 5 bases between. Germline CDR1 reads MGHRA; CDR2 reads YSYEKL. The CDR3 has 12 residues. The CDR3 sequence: CASSQGGDTQYF. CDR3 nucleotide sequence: TGCGCCAGCAGCCAAGGAGGGGATACGCAGTATTTT.

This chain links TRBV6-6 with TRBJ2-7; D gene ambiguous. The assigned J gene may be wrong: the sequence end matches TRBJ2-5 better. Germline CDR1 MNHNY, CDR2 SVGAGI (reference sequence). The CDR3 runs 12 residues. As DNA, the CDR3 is TGTGCCAGCAGTACGACCACAGAGACCCAGTACTTC. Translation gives CASSTTTETQYF.

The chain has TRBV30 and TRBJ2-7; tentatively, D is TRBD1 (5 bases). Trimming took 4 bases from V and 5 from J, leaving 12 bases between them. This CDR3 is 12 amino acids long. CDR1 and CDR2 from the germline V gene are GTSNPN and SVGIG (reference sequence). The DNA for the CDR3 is TGTGCCTGGACGGCAGGGCGGAACGAGCAGTACTTC. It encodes CAWTAGRNEQYF.

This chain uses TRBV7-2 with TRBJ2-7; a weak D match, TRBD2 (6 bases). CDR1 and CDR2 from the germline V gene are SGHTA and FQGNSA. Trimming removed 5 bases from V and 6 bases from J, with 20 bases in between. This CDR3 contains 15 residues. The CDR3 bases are TGTGCCAGCAGCAAGCGGGTCCCAGCTCCGGGCGAGCAGTACTTC. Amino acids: CASSKRVPAPGEQYF.

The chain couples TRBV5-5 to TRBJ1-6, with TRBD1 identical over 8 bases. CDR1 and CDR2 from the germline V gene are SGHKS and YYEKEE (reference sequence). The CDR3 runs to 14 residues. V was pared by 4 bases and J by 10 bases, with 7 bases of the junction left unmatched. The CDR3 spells CASSQDREGSPLHF. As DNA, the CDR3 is TGTGCCAGCAGCCAGGACAGGGAAGGCTCACCCCTCCACTTT.

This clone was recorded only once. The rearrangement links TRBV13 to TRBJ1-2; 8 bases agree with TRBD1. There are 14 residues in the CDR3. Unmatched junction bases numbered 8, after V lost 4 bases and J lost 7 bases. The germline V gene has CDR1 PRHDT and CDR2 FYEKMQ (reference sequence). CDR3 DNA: TGTGCCAGCAGCTCCGGGGGACAGGAAGGTGGCTACACCTTC. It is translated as CASSSGGQEGGYTF. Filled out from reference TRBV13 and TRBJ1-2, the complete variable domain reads AAGVIQSPRHLIKEKRETATLKCYPIPRHDTVYWYQQGPGQDPQFLISFYEKMQSDKGSIPDRFSAQQFSDYHSELNMSSLELGDSALYFCASSSGGQEGGYTFGSGTRLTVV.

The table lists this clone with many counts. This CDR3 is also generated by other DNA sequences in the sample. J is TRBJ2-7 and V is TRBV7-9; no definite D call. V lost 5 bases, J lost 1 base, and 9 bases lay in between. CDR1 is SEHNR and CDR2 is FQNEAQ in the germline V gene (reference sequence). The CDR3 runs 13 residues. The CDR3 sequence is CASSLGISYEQYF. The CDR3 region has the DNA TGTGCCAGCAGCCTGGGGATTTCCTACGAGCAGTACTTC.

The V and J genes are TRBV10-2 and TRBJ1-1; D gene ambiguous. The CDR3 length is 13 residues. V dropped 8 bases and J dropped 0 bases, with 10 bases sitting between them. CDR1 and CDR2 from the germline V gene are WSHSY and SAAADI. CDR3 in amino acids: CASRSGMNTEAFF. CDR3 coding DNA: TGCGCCAGCCGTTCCGGCATGAACACTGAAGCTTTCTTT.